This passage covers 21 T cell receptor beta chains from one sample sequenced in a study of T-cell memory formation after mild COVID-19. TCRdb independently ran MiXCR on the 5' RACE reads; one entry per CDR3 protein. In the table there are over 350,000 distinct CDR3 sequences, 16% of which are singletons. The specimen sequenced was PBMCs or a T cell subset sorted from them (not recorded which). Receptor source: a man aged 18-30 years who had mild COVID-19 (a few samples of this study predate the infection). Cell type and time point are not known.

Many counts were recorded for this clonotype. The V and J genes are TRBV4-3 and TRBJ2-5, with 12 positions matching TRBD1. Per the germline V gene, CDR1 is LGHNA and CDR2 is YSLEER. Trimming cost V 3 bases and J 7 bases; bases outside gene matches: 3. The CDR3 totals 14 residues. DNA for the CDR3: TGCGCCAGCAGCCATTGGGGACAGGGGGCGACCCAGTACTTC. Translation gives CASSHWGQGATQYF.

The chain joins TRBV20-1 to TRBJ2-3; no firm D call. Trimming left V 5 bases short and J 5 bases short, with 8 bases between. This CDR3 spans 11 amino acids. Germline assignment: CDR1 DFQATT and CDR2 SNEGSKA (reference sequence). The CDR3: CSASFGDTQYF. The DNA for the CDR3 is TGCAGTGCTTCTTTTGGAGATACGCAGTATTTT.

This rearrangement joins TRBV4-1 to TRBJ2-3; a possible D gene is TRBD2 (6 bases). Germline CDR1 is MGHRA and CDR2 is YSYEKL. The germline V and J ends were trimmed by 1 base and 0 bases, with 11 bases remaining between them. This CDR3 region has 16 residues. The CDR3: CASSQAKGLSTDTQYF. CDR3 nucleotide sequence: TGCGCCAGCAGCCAAGCTAAGGGACTCAGCACAGATACGCAGTATTTT.

V is TRBV19 and J is TRBJ1-5; D not certain. The germline V gene has CDR1 LNHDA and CDR2 SQIVND (reference sequence). Trimming cost V 3 bases and J 2 bases, with 2 bases left between them. This CDR3 comprises 12 residues. CDR3 residues: CASSMRNQPQHF. The CDR3 nucleotides are TGTGCCAGTAGTATGCGCAATCAGCCCCAGCATTTT.

This clonotype has more than one count but fewer than ten. The chain carries TRBV7-9 and TRBJ2-7, with D tentatively TRBD1 (6 bases). Germline V gene data show CDR1 as SEHNR and CDR2 as FQNEAQ (reference sequence). Trimming removed 1 base from V and 1 base from J, with 14 bases in between. The CDR3 extends over 16 amino acids. The CDR3 region is CASSLVLGATSYEQYF. The CDR3 bases are TGTGCCAGCAGCTTAGTCTTGGGGGCGACGTCCTACGAGCAGTACTTC.

This clonotype was recorded a few times. This chain uses TRBV7-9 with TRBJ1-5, with D hard to call. Germline V gene sequence: CDR1 SEHNR, CDR2 FQNEAQ (reference sequence). The CDR3 contains 17 residues. The V end was cut by 0 bases, the J end by 8 bases, with 20 bases between. CDR3 nucleotides: TGTGCCAGCAGCTTAGCGCTCGGGAGAGGGATCCTCGAGCCCCAGCATTTT. This gives the protein CASSLALGRGILEPQHF.

This clonotype was seen repeatedly, ten times or more. This chain joins TRBV7-9 and TRBJ1-1; the D is unclear. Germline V gives CDR1 SEHNR, CDR2 FQNEAQ (reference sequence). V shed 3 bases and J shed 0 bases, with 5 bases lying between them. CDR3 length equals 13 residues. The DNA for the CDR3 is TGTGCCAGCAGCTTTCGACTGAACACTGAAGCTTTCTTT. Translation: CASSFRLNTEAFF.

This clonotype was observed a handful of times. The chain combines TRBV23-1 with TRBJ2-5, with 9 nucleotides matching TRBD2. TRBV23-1 is annotated as an ORF whose role is uncertain. V dropped 1 base and J dropped 2; count of bases not matched to a gene: 8. This CDR3 comprises 17 residues. For the CDR3, the DNA is TGCGCCAGCAGTCAATTGCAAGCGGGGGGTGATCAAGAGACCCAGTACTTC. Residues: CASSQLQAGGDQETQYF.

This clonotype was observed at least ten times. The chain combines TRBV7-2 with TRBJ2-3; 7 bases fit TRBD1. The germline CDR1 and CDR2 sequences are SGHTA and FQGNSA. Trimming took 3 bases from V and 2 from J; bases not matched to a gene: 2. CDR3 length: 14 residues. CDR3 DNA sequence: TGTGCCAGCAGCTTCACAGGGGTCACAGATACGCAGTATTTT. Its translation: CASSFTGVTDTQYF.

V and J are TRBV24-1 and TRBJ2-1, with TRBD2 as a possible D gene (6 bases). Germline CDR1 reads KGHDR; CDR2 reads SFDVKD. Trimming shortened V by 5 bases and J by 3 bases, and 10 bases separated the two germline ends. The length of the CDR3 is 14 residues. The CDR3 is CATSGAGYYNEQFF. In DNA, the CDR3 is TGTGCCACCAGTGGTGCGGGGTACTACAATGAGCAGTTCTTC.

This clonotype was seen a few times. The rearrangement joins TRBV5-1 to TRBJ1-5, with 7 nucleotides matching TRBD1. V trimming: 0 bases; J trimming: 3 bases; junction bases outside the gene matches: 3. CDR3 length: 15 residues. Germline loops: CDR1 SGHRS, CDR2 YFSETQ. The CDR3, as DNA: TGCGCCAGCAGCTTGGCGGGACAGTACAATCAGCCCCAGCATTTT. Its protein product is CASSLAGQYNQPQHF.

This clonotype was seen a handful of times. The J gene is TRBJ2-3, the V gene TRBV7-6, with 7 positions matching TRBD2. The length of the CDR3 is 15 residues. The J segment lost 2 bases and the V segment lost 5 bases, leaving 7 bases of the junction unmatched. Germline V lookup: CDR1 SGHVS, CDR2 FNYEAQ. The CDR3, as DNA: TGTGCCAGCAGCCCCGGACTAGGGTACACAGATACGCAGTATTTT. It yields the protein CASSPGLGYTDTQYF.

The rearrangement uses TRBV20-1 and TRBJ2-3; D is unresolved. V lost 7 bases to trimming and J lost 0 bases, with 11 bases between them. CDR1 is DFQATT and CDR2 is SNEGSKA in the germline V gene (reference sequence). This CDR3 has 13 residues. CDR3 sequence: CSVVTDSTDTQYF. CDR3 DNA sequence: TGCAGTGTGGTGACGGATAGCACAGATACGCAGTATTTT.

This clonotype was found once. The rearrangement joins TRBV7-9 to TRBJ2-5, with 13 bases lining up with TRBD2. CDR1 is SEHNR, CDR2 FQNEAQ, per germline (reference sequence). The length of the CDR3 is 18 residues. The V segment lost 5 bases and the J segment 2 bases; nucleotides outside the gene matches: 11. The CDR3 sequence is CASSQSGEGLAGQETQYF. The DNA of the CDR3 is TGTGCCAGCAGCCAGAGCGGCGAGGGACTAGCGGGGCAAGAGACCCAGTACTTC.

This clonotype turned up a few times. The CDR3 DNA sequence: TGTGCCAGCAGCGGGGGCCTTTACGAGCAGTACTTC. This gives the protein CASSGGLYEQYF. The V gene is TRBV11-2, the J gene TRBJ2-7; D perhaps matches TRBD1 (6 bases). Germline lookup yields CDR1 SGHAT and CDR2 FQNNGV. The CDR3 runs 12 residues. V shed 5 bases and J shed 4 bases, with 9 bases lying between them.

This clonotype has more than one count but fewer than ten. The rearrangement joins TRBV11-3 to TRBJ2-1; weak D call: TRBD2 (6 bases). Trimming cost V 5 bases and J 5 bases, with 10 bases left between them. Germline assignment: CDR1 SGHNT and CDR2 YENEEA. This CDR3 contains 13 residues. Here the CDR3 reads CASSEPGDNEQFF. The CDR3 region has the DNA TGTGCCAGCAGCGAACCGGGAGACAATGAGCAGTTCTTC.

This clonotype was detected a few times. The chain recombines TRBV6-2 or TRBV6-3 with TRBJ1-2; D is unresolved. Trimming removed 0 bases from V and 5 bases from J, with 13 bases in between. Looked up from germline, CDR1 is MNHEY and CDR2 is SVGEGT. The length of the CDR3 is 15 residues. CDR3 loop: CASSYSSPPGYGYTF. DNA for the CDR3: TGTGCCAGCAGTTACTCGAGTCCACCCGGGTATGGCTACACCTTC.

The rearrangement links TRBV7-9 to TRBJ2-7; 7 bases are a match to TRBD1. CDR1 is SEHNR and CDR2 is FQNEAQ in the germline V gene (reference sequence). V was clipped by 6 bases and J by 7 bases; unmatched bases: 6. The CDR3 spans 12 residues. DNA for the CDR3: TGTGCCAGCAGTTTGACAGGGTGGGAGCAGTACTTC. This gives the protein CASSLTGWEQYF.

This rearrangement joins TRBV7-9 to TRBJ1-1; D not certain. The CDR3 is 15 amino acids. CDR1 is SEHNR, CDR2 FQNEAQ, per germline (reference sequence). Between the trimmed V and J ends, which lost 5 bases and 4 bases, there was a span of 17 bases. The CDR3 DNA reads TGTGCCAGCAGCCCGCGAACAGCTTCCTTCACTGAAGCTTTCTTT. It is translated as CASSPRTASFTEAFF.

The V and J genes are TRBV4-2 and TRBJ2-1, with 9 bases aligning to TRBD2. The CDR3 is made up of 16 amino acids. Trimming at V came to 0 bases and at J to 4 bases, leaving 4 bases not matched to a gene. CDR1 and CDR2 from the germline V gene are LGHNA and YNFKEQ. CDR3 bases: TGTGCCAGCAGCCAAGAAGAAGCGGGGGGATACAATGAGCAGTTCTTC. As protein: CASSQEEAGGYNEQFF.

At least ten counts were recorded for this clonotype. The CDR3 loop reads CASSSGTGWQPQHF. CDR3 bases: TGTGCCAGCAGCTCGGGGACAGGTTGGCAGCCCCAGCATTTT. The chain combines TRBV5-6 with TRBJ1-5, with 8 bases matching TRBD1. The CDR3 is 14 amino acids. Trimming at V came to 3 bases and at J to 7 bases, leaving 6 bases not matched to a gene. The germline V gene has CDR1 SGHDT and CDR2 YYEEEE.